A single sample is the source of the 20 T cell receptor beta chains below, sequenced in a study of blood T cell repertoires in COVID-19. Data came from immunoSEQ multiplex PCR; TCRdb stores just in-frame clones and leaves some out. This sample has tens of thousands of clones; 86% occur once, and the top ten carry 1.3%. Sequencing was done on a sample of peripheral blood. These receptors all stem from a man in his sixties with acute or convalescent COVID-19.

The rearrangement links TRBV29-1 to TRBJ1-3; D not resolved. V was shortened by 3 bases and J by 0 bases, with 9 bases between the two germline ends. The germline gives CDR1 SQVTM, CDR2 ANQGSEA. The CDR3 spans 14 residues. The CDR3 DNA follows: TGCAGCGTTGACCCGGCGGTCTCTGGAAACACCATATATTTT. Protein sequence: CSVDPAVSGNTIYF.

The chain links TRBV3-1 (or the pseudogene TRBV3-2) to TRBJ2-7; D remains unclear. The germline V and J ends were trimmed by 4 bases and 5 bases, with 12 bases remaining between them. Germline V gene lookup returns CDR1 LGHDT and CDR2 YNNKEL (reference sequence). This CDR3 has 13 residues. CDR3 protein: CASSPYLGDEQYF. CDR3 bases: TGTGCCAGCAGCCCCTACCTAGGAGACGAGCAGTACTTC.

This chain uses TRBV19 with TRBJ1-6, with 7 bases matching TRBD1. The CDR3 is 15 residues long. CDR1 is LNHDA, CDR2 SQIVND, per germline (reference sequence). The V gene end was trimmed by 6 bases and the J gene end by 2 bases; junction bases not matched to a gene: 4. The CDR3 DNA is TGTGCCAGTAGGGCCGGGACAGCCTATAATTCACCCCTCCACTTT. It encodes CASRAGTAYNSPLHF. Supplemented by reference TRBV19 and TRBJ1-6, the full variable domain reads DGGITQSPKYLFRKEGQNVTLSCEQNLNHDAMYWYRQDPGQGLRLIYYSQIVNDFQKGDIAEGYSVSREKKESFPLTVTSAQKNPTAFYLCASRAGTAYNSPLHFGNGTRLTVT.

This chain joins TRBV10-2 and TRBJ1-2; 8 nucleotides match TRBD1. V dropped 4 bases and J dropped 4; count of bases not matched to a gene: 5. In germline, CDR1 is WSHSY, CDR2 SAAADI. This CDR3 has 14 amino acids. The CDR3 DNA is TGCGCCAGCAGTGGGGCAGGGGGCGTCTATGGCTACACCTTC. Residues: CASSGAGGVYGYTF.

The chain employs TRBV7-8 and TRBJ1-4; TRBD1 matches 9 bases. Germline CDR1 and CDR2: SGHVS and FQNEAQ. There are 14 residues in the CDR3. V was clipped by 5 bases and J by 7 bases; unmatched bases: 5. The CDR3 nucleotides are TGTGCCAGCAGCCAACAGGGGGCTCGTGAAAAACTGTTTTTT. It yields the protein CASSQQGAREKLFF.

This sequence joins TRBV18 and TRBJ1-2; D gene unclear. V lost 6 bases and J lost 5, with 10 bases in between. Germline V gene lookup returns CDR1 KGHSH and CDR2 LQKENI. The CDR3 is made up of 12 amino acids. The CDR3 sequence: CASSAGTYGYTF. CDR3 coding DNA: TGTGCCAGCTCCGCGGGCACGTATGGCTACACCTTC.

The chain recombines TRBV14 with TRBJ2-3; TRBD2 might be the D (6 bases). CDR3 length equals 14 residues. The ends were cut back, 6 bases at V and 3 bases at J, with 13 bases in the middle. Germline assignment: CDR1 SGHDN and CDR2 FVKESK. The CDR3 here is CASSLGSRTDTQYF. CDR3 DNA: TGTGCCAGCAGTCTCGGGAGTAGGACAGATACGCAGTATTTT.

The chain couples TRBV5-1 to TRBJ2-5; 7 bases line up with TRBD1. V dropped 3 bases and J dropped 3; count of bases not matched to a gene: 5. There are 14 residues in the CDR3. Germline-derived CDR1 and CDR2 are SGHRS and YFSETQ. CDR3 nucleotide sequence: TGCGCCAGCAGCTCCGGGACAGCTAAAGAGACCCAGTACTTC. Amino acids: CASSSGTAKETQYF.

This clone was seen a single time. The gene calls are TRBV2 and TRBJ1-5, with D possibly being TRBD1 (5 bases). CDR3 length: 14 amino acids. V lost 6 bases to trimming and J lost 12 bases, with 21 bases between them. The V gene's germline CDR1 is SNHLY and CDR2 FYNNEI. The DNA of the CDR3 is TGTGCCAGCAGGGGGGACGGGGGGAAGGACGGCCAGCATTTT. It yields the protein CASRGDGGKDGQHF.

This rearrangement joins TRBV19 to TRBJ2-6; D not certain. The V end lost 3 bases, the J end lost 0 bases, and 9 bases lay between the germline ends. Germline values: CDR1 LNHDA, CDR2 SQIVND (reference sequence). The CDR3 length is 16 residues. The CDR3, as DNA: TGTGCCAGTAGTATTTTACCGAGCTCTGGGGCCAACGTCCTGACTTTC. Encoded protein: CASSILPSSGANVLTF.

The chain employs TRBV5-1 and TRBJ2-5; TRBD2 matches at 10 bases. Germline-derived CDR1 and CDR2 are SGHRS and YFSETQ. Germline trimming cut 1 base from V and 4 bases from J; bases unmatched to any gene: 10. The CDR3 has 17 residues. As DNA, the CDR3 is TGCGCCAGCAGCTTGCCTAGCGGGGGTGGGGTTCGAGAGACCCAGTACTTC. Translation gives CASSLPSGGGVRETQYF. Together with reference TRBV5-1 and TRBJ2-5, the CDR3 gives the full variable domain: KAGVTQTPRYLIKTRGQQVTLSCSPISGHRSVSWYQQTPGQGLQFLFEYFSETQRNKGNFPGRFSGRQFSNSRSEMNVSTLELGDSALYLCASSLPSGGGVRETQYFGPGTRLLVL.

The V call is TRBV10-3, the J call TRBJ2-1; 8 positions agree with TRBD2. V lost 2 bases to trimming and J lost 2 bases; unmatched junction nucleotides: 5. The CDR3 spans 16 residues. Germline CDR1 is ENHRY and CDR2 is SYGVKD. The DNA for the CDR3 is TGTGCCATCAGTGAGAAGCGGGAGCTTCCCTACAATGAGCAGTTCTTC. This codes for CAISEKRELPYNEQFF.

This chain connects TRBV7-9 to TRBJ2-5; D remains unclear. V was pared by 1 base and J by 1 base, with 4 bases between. Germline V gives CDR1 SEHNR, CDR2 FQNEAQ (reference sequence). This CDR3 contains 13 residues. The CDR3 sequence is CASSLGAQETQYF. DNA for the CDR3: TGTGCCAGCAGCTTAGGCGCCCAAGAGACCCAGTACTTC.

The gene calls are TRBV5-1 and TRBJ2-7; 7 positions agree with TRBD2. The CDR3 contains 17 residues. Looked up from germline, CDR1 is SGHRS and CDR2 is YFSETQ. V was clipped by 1 base and J by 3 bases; unmatched bases: 13. The CDR3 spells CASSLWGGATTDYEQYF. The CDR3, as DNA: TGCGCCAGCAGCTTGTGGGGAGGGGCGACAACGGACTACGAGCAGTACTTC.

The chain uses TRBV28 and TRBJ1-2, with D perhaps matching TRBD1 (6 bases). The CDR3 totals 15 residues. V lost 5 bases, J lost 8 bases, and 21 bases lay in between. Germline lookup yields CDR1 MDHEN and CDR2 SYDVKM. CDR3 sequence (DNA): TGTGCCAGCAGTCTCATCCTGACAGGCGGGTTGGGCTACACCTTC. It is translated as CASSLILTGGLGYTF.

The gene calls are TRBV6-5 and TRBJ1-2, with 8 bases aligning to TRBD1. This CDR3 comprises 15 residues. The germline V gene encodes CDR1 MNHEY and CDR2 SVGAGI. The trim removed 6 bases at V and 2 bases at J, leaving 8 bases unmatched. CDR3 sequence (DNA): TGTGCCAGCAGCCTAGACAGGGGCGTAAACTATGGCTACACCTTC. This gives the protein CASSLDRGVNYGYTF.

V is TRBV12-3 or TRBV12-4 and J is TRBJ2-5; a weak D match, TRBD1 (5 bases). The germline V and J ends were trimmed by 5 bases and 11 bases, with 12 bases remaining between them. This CDR3 has 11 amino acids. The CDR3 is CASSATVRQYF. DNA for the CDR3: TGTGCCAGCAGTGCGACAGTTCGTCAGTACTTC.

The genes are TRBV3-1 (or the pseudogene TRBV3-2) and TRBJ2-7; 16 nucleotides match TRBD2. The V segment lost 4 bases and the J segment 10 bases; nucleotides outside the gene matches: 4. This CDR3 is built from 14 residues. CDR1 and CDR2 from the germline V gene are LGHDT and YNNKEL (reference sequence). The CDR3 is CASSLGLAGGPQYF. The CDR3 DNA sequence: TGTGCCAGCAGCCTGGGACTAGCGGGAGGGCCTCAGTACTTC.

This clone was recorded a few times. DNA for the CDR3: TGCGCCAGTCTTCGTACAGGGCACACTGAAGCTTTCTTT. It encodes CASLRTGHTEAFF. J is TRBJ1-1 and V is TRBV10-2, with a tentative D call TRBD1 (6 bases). This CDR3 spans 13 amino acids. Germline V gene sequence: CDR1 WSHSY, CDR2 SAAADI. Trimming left V 9 bases short and J 3 bases short, with 14 bases between.

The rearrangement links TRBV9 to TRBJ1-4; D is unresolved. Germline V gene lookup returns CDR1 SGDLS and CDR2 YYNGEE. The germline V and J ends were trimmed by 0 bases and 10 bases, with 10 bases remaining between them. This CDR3 contains 13 residues. The chain's CDR3 is CASSVDQDGKLFF. Here the CDR3 DNA reads TGTGCCAGCAGCGTAGATCAGGATGGAAAACTGTTTTTT.